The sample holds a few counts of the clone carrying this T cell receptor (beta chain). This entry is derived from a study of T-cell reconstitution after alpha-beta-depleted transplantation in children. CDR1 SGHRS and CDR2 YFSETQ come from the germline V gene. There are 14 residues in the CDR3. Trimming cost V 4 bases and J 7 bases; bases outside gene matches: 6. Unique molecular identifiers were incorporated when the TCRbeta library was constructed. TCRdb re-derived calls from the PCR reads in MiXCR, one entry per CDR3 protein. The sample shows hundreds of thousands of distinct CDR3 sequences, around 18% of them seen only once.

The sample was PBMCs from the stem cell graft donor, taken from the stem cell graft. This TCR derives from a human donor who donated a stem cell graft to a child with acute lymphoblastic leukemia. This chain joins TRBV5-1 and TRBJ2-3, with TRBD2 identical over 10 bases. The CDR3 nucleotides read TGCGCCAGCAGCCTAGCGGGAGATTCAAATACGCAGTATTTT. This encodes CASSLAGDSNTQYF.